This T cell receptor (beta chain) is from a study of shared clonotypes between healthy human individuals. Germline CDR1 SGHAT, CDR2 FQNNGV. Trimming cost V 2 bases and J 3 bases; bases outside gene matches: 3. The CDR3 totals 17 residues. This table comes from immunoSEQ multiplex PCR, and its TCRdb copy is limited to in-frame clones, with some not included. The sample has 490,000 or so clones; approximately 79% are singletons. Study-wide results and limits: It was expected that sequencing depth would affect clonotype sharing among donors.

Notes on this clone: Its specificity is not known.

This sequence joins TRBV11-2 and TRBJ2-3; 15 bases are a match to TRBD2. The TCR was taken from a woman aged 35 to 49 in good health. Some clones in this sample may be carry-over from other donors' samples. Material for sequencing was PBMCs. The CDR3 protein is CASSLFGLAGGTDTQYF. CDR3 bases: TGTGCCAGCAGCTTATTCGGACTAGCGGGAGGGACAGATACGCAGTATTTT. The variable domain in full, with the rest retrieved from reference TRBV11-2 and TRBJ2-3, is EAGVAQSPRYKIIEKRQSVAFWCNPISGHATLYWYQQILGQGPKLLIQFQNNGVVDDSQLPKDRFSAERLKGVDSTLKIQPAKLEDSAVYLCASSLFGLAGGTDTQYFGPGTRLTVL.